These T cell receptor beta chains were read from a single sample in a study of blood T cell repertoires in COVID-19. The assay was immunoSEQ multiplex PCR, and TCRdb's table has in-frame clones only and misses some. This table has over 60,000 clones, more than 75% appearing once. Sequenced material: peripheral blood. The receptors derive from a man between 65 and 80 years old with active or convalescent COVID-19. Both conserved end residues are part of each CDR3. A D gene is named only where the DNA matches it firmly. Rows may omit the clone size; those that give it use once, few, many or a size class.

V gene	J gene	clone size	D gene	CDR3 DNA	CDR3 protein
TRBV2	TRBJ1-1	-	-	TGTGCCAGCAGTGGGCAGGGGCCTTTGAACACTGAAGCTTTCTTT	CASSGQGPLNTEAFF
TRBV5-1	TRBJ2-7	-	TRBD1	TGCGCCAGCAGACCCCCCGGGACAGGGGGGATCGAGCAGTACTTC	CASRPPGTGGIEQYF
TRBV9	TRBJ1-1	-	-	TGTGCCAGCAGCGCTTCAGTGAACACTGAAGCTTTCTTT	CASSASVNTEAFF
TRBV2	TRBJ2-1	-	TRBD2	TGTGCCAGCAAGGCTAGCGGGAGTTTCGGTAATGAGCAGTTCTTC	CASKASGSFGNEQFF
TRBV5-4	TRBJ2-1	-	TRBD2	TGTGCCAGCAGCCCCCTACTAGCGGGAGGGCGGAATGAGCAGTTCTTC	CASSPLLAGGRNEQFF
TRBV4-1	TRBJ2-2	-	TRBD1	TGCGCCAGCAGCCAAGCCGTGGGACAGACTTACACCGGGGAGCTGTTTTTT	CASSQAVGQTYTGELFF
TRBV5-1	TRBJ2-1	-	-	TGCGCCAGCAATTCTCAGGGACAAGGCTCCTACAATGAGCAGTTCTTC	CASNSQGQGSYNEQFF
TRBV7-8	TRBJ1-3	-	-	TGTGCCAGCAGCCTGGTGGGGGGAGGAAACACCATATATTTT	CASSLVGGGNTIYF
TRBV28	TRBJ1-5	-	TRBD1	TGTGCCAGCAGTCCCAGCGGACAGGGAGAGGGGCAGCCCCAGCATTTT	CASSPSGQGEGQPQHF
TRBV28	TRBJ2-2	-	TRBD1	TGTGCCAGCAGTCCTAGAGGACAGGGGATGACCGGGGAGCTGTTTTTT	CASSPRGQGMTGELFF
TRBV18	TRBJ1-2	-	TRBD1	TGTGCCAGCTCACCTTCCGGGACAGGGTACGGCTACACCTTC	CASSPSGTGYGYTF
TRBV6-5	TRBJ1-3	-	-	TGTGCCAGCAGTTACTCCGAGGGCATGGGAAACACCATATATTTT	CASSYSEGMGNTIYF
TRBV30	TRBJ1-2	-	-	TGTGCCTGGAGTGCAAAGTTTGGCGGTGGCTACACCTTC	CAWSAKFGGGYTF
TRBV4-2	TRBJ2-2	-	TRBD2	TGTGCCAGCAGCCAACTGGGGACTAGCCTCACCGGGGAGCTGTTTTTT	CASSQLGTSLTGELFF
TRBV28	TRBJ2-7	-	TRBD2	TGTGCCAGCAGCCCTAGCGGGAGGATGTACGAGCAGTACTTC	CASSPSGRMYEQYF
TRBV21-1	TRBJ1-4	once	-	TGTGCCAGCAGGGATAGGGACATCATCTCGGGTGAAAAACTGTTTTTT	CASRDRDIISGEKLFF
TRBV9	TRBJ1-5	-	TRBD1	TGTGCCAGCAGCGAAGGGACAGGGAGCAATCAGCCCCAGCATTTT	CASSEGTGSNQPQHF
TRBV2	TRBJ1-4	-	-	TGTGCCAGCAGGTACAGGGAGATCGGTGAAAAACTGTTTTTT	CASRYREIGEKLFF
TRBV7-9	TRBJ1-2	once	TRBD1	TGTGCCAGCAGCACCTCGACAGGGGGCTTGGGCTACACCTTC	CASSTSTGGLGYTF
TRBV11-2	TRBJ2-3	-	-	TGTGCCAGCAGCTTGCAGGGCACCCATACGCAGTATTTT	CASSLQGTHTQYF
TRBV10-3	TRBJ1-1	few	-	TGTGCCATCAGTAGACGGGATTTGAACACTGAAGCTTTCTTT	CAISRRDLNTEAFF
TRBV9	TRBJ2-3	-	-	TGTGCCAGCAGCGTATTTCCGCAGGGCACAGATACGCAGTATTTT	CASSVFPQGTDTQYF
TRBV27	TRBJ1-5	-	-	TGTGCCAGCCGCTACAGAGGGGGTCAGCCCCAGCATTTT	CASRYRGGQPQHF
TRBV6-6	TRBJ2-2	once	TRBD1	TGTGCCAGCAGTTATCCGGGACAGGGCACCGGGGAGCTGTTTTTT	CASSYPGQGTGELFF
TRBV28	TRBJ2-7	-	TRBD1	TGTGCCAGCAGTCCGCCGGGACAGGGGAGGTCGGCCGAGCAGTACTTC	CASSPPGQGRSAEQYF
TRBV5-1	TRBJ2-3	-	TRBD2	TGCGCCAGCAGCTCAGGACTAGCGGGAGGTATGGATACGCAGTATTTT	CASSSGLAGGMDTQYF
TRBV6-5	TRBJ1-5	-	-	TGTGCCAGCACCGGCGGGACCGGGGTTAATCAGCCCCAGCATTTT	CASTGGTGVNQPQHF
TRBV7-3	TRBJ2-1	few	-	TGTGCCAGCAGCTCTAACGGCGGGTCCTACAATGAGCAGTTCTTC	CASSSNGGSYNEQFF
TRBV27	TRBJ2-7	-	TRBD1	TGTGCCAGCAGTTTAGAGGGTTTCTCGGGACAGGGTACTCGCCCGCACTACGAGCAGTACTTC	CASSLEGFSGQGTRPHYEQYF
TRBV7-3	TRBJ1-2	-	TRBD1	TGTGCCAGCAGCTCTACAGGGGGCTCTCCCTGGGATTATGGCTACACCTTC	CASSSTGGSPWDYGYTF
TRBV4-1	TRBJ2-3	-	-	TGCGCCAGCAGGACCGAGGTGGCCACGGCAGATACGCAGTATTTT	CASRTEVATADTQYF
TRBV6-6	TRBJ2-3	-	-	TGTGCCAGCAGTCTATTACTCAATACGCAGTATTTT	CASSLLLNTQYF
TRBV5-1	TRBJ1-4	-	-	TGCGCCAGCAGCTTGGCCGGGAACTTGGCAACTAATGAAAAACTGTTTTTT	CASSLAGNLATNEKLFF
TRBV7-9	TRBJ1-3	-	-	TGTGCCAGCAGCTTCGGGGGAACTGGAAACACCATATATTTT	CASSFGGTGNTIYF
TRBV29-1	TRBJ1-5	-	TRBD1	TGCAGCGTGCGGACAGGGGGCAATCAGCCCCAGCATTTT	CSVRTGGNQPQHF
TRBV2	TRBJ2-6	-	-	TGTGCCAGCAGCCTAGGTTCTGGGGCCAACGTCCTGACTTTC	CASSLGSGANVLTF
TRBV7-2	TRBJ1-2	-	-	TGTGCCAGCAGCTTAGCATACTCATCCACCAACTATGGCTACACCTTC	CASSLAYSSTNYGYTF
TRBV10-3	TRBJ2-1	-	TRBD2	TGTGCCATCAGTGAGGCGCCACGCGGGAGAGATTACAATGAGCAGTTCTTC	CAISEAPRGRDYNEQFF
TRBV7-9	TRBJ2-1	-	TRBD2	TGTGCCAGCAGCCCGCTGGGACTAGATTACAATGAGCAGTTCTTC	CASSPLGLDYNEQFF
TRBV7-2	TRBJ1-1	-	-	TGTGCCAGCAGCTTAGATCAGAACACTGAAGCTTTCTTT	CASSLDQNTEAFF
TRBV15	TRBJ1-5	-	-	TGTGCCACCAGGGACGGGGTTGGCAATCAGCCCCAGCATTTT	CATRDGVGNQPQHF
TRBV6-6	TRBJ1-2	-	-	TGTGCCAGCAGTGCCCAGGGTCCCGGCTCGTTCTATGGCTACACCTTC	CASSAQGPGSFYGYTF
TRBV9	TRBJ2-1	-	-	TGTGCCAGCAGCGCTCTCCCCGGGTACGCGAATGAGCAGTTCTTC	CASSALPGYANEQFF
TRBV3-1/TRBV3-2	TRBJ1-3	-	-	TGTGCCAGCAGCCAAGGCACTCGAGGAAACACCATATATTTT	CASSQGTRGNTIYF
TRBV5-1	TRBJ2-1	-	TRBD2	TGCGCCAGCATCCTAGATAGCGGGAGGGCCGGTAATGAGCAGTTCTTC	CASILDSGRAGNEQFF
TRBV18	TRBJ1-5	-	-	TGTGCCAGCTCACCTTATAGCAATCAGCCCCAGCATTTT	CASSPYSNQPQHF
TRBV29-1	TRBJ2-1	-	-	TGCAGCGTTGAAGGTCGGGTAAACTACAATGAGCAGTTCTTC	CSVEGRVNYNEQFF
TRBV7-2	TRBJ2-7	-	-	TGTGCCAGCAGCTTTTCTGGACTCGAGCAGTACTTC	CASSFSGLEQYF
TRBV18	TRBJ1-1	-	-	TGTGCCAGCTCACGGGGGGAAGGTACTGAAGCTTTCTTT	CASSRGEGTEAFF
TRBV19	TRBJ2-1	-	TRBD2	TGTGCCAGTAGTATTGTAGCGGGAGTTGACAATGAGCAGTTCTTC	CASSIVAGVDNEQFF
TRBV6-5	TRBJ2-7	-	-	TGTGCCAGCAGTAGAGACAATTCCTACGAGCAGTACTTC	CASSRDNSYEQYF
TRBV7-3	TRBJ1-2	-	-	TGTGCCAGCAGCTCTACAGGGAACTATGGCTACACCTTC	CASSSTGNYGYTF
TRBV27	TRBJ2-2	-	-	TGTGCCACCGTCTCCCAGGGTAACACCGGGGAGCTGTTTTTT	CATVSQGNTGELFF
TRBV28	TRBJ2-3	-	TRBD1	TGTGCCAGCAGTTTTGCCAGGGGGCTGGGCACAGATACGCAGTATTTT	CASSFARGLGTDTQYF